The 16 T cell receptor beta chains below all came from one sample that was sequenced in a study of T cells expressing NK-cell markers. Reprocessing the 5' RACE reads, TCRdb reports a single entry for every CDR3 protein and omits DNA. Listed are under 200,000 distinct CDR3 sequences; approximately 17% falls within the top ten. The sequencing sample was made of blood T cells: a sorted CD56 or NKG2C T cell subset, CD4+ or CD8+ T cells, or bulk PBMC T cells (not recorded which). The receptors stem from a woman between 18 and 70 years old in good health.

This chain joins TRBV12-3 or TRBV12-4 and TRBJ2-7. This CDR3 is built from 14 residues. Here the CDR3 reads CASSSLLSSYEQYF.

The V call is TRBV20-1, the J call TRBJ1-5. The CDR3 consists of 14 residues. Per germline, CDR1 DFQATT and CDR2 SNEGSKA (reference sequence). CDR3 amino acids: CSARDRRTGLAQHF.

J is TRBJ2-3 and V is TRBV5-1; TCRdb gives TRBD2 as the D gene, but with no DNA this cannot be confirmed. The germline gives CDR1 SGHRS, CDR2 YFSETQ. The CDR3 has 17 amino acids. The CDR3 sequence: CASSKGLARANTDTQYF.

The chain links TRBV20-1 to TRBJ2-5; absent DNA, TCRdb's TRBD1 call cannot be checked. Germline CDR1 is DFQATT and CDR2 is SNEGSKA (reference sequence). This CDR3 comprises 13 residues. This CDR3 reads CSASVGGLKTQYF.

The V gene is TRBV9, the J gene TRBJ1-3; TCRdb calls TRBD1, which cannot be checked without DNA. In germline, CDR1 is SGDLS, CDR2 YYNGEE. This CDR3 has 18 amino acids. This CDR3 reads CASSAPGQGLFSGNTIYF. Full variable domain (rest looked up from reference TRBV9 and TRBJ1-3): DSGVTQTPKHLITATGQRVTLRCSPRSGDLSVYWYQQSLDQGLQFLIQYYNGEERAKGNILERFSAQQFPDLHSELNLSSLELGDSALYFCASSAPGQGLFSGNTIYFGEGSWLTVV.

The chain combines TRBV11-2 with TRBJ2-3; TCRdb's D call, TRBD1, is unchecked because there is no DNA. The germline V gene has CDR1 SGHAT and CDR2 FQNNGV. The CDR3 contains 15 residues. The CDR3 is CASSRVGLNTDTQYF.

This chain joins TRBV5-5 and TRBJ2-1; TCRdb calls TRBD1, which cannot be checked without DNA. Looked up from germline, CDR1 is SGHKS and CDR2 is YYEKEE (reference sequence). This CDR3 region has 14 residues. The CDR3 here is CASSRGGGGNEQFF. The full variable domain, with the rest looked up from reference TRBV5-5 and TRBJ2-1, is DAGVTQSPTHLIKTRGQQVTLRCSPISGHKSVSWYQQVLGQGPQFIFQYYEKEERGRGNFPDRFSARQFPNYSSELNVNALLLGDSALYLCASSRGGGGNEQFFGPGTRLTVL.

The chain employs TRBV6-2 or TRBV6-3 and TRBJ2-1; TCRdb selects TRBD2, and the lack of DNA leaves this call unchecked. Germline V gene sequence: CDR1 MNHEY, CDR2 SVGEGT. The CDR3 is made up of 15 amino acids. The CDR3 region is CASSYTPDARREQFF.

The V call is TRBV27, the J call TRBJ2-1; the TRBD1 assignment by TCRdb is unverifiable without DNA. In germline, CDR1 is MNHEY, CDR2 SMNVEV (reference sequence). The length of the CDR3 is 15 residues. CDR3: CASSLFPGAGGEQFF.

This sequence joins TRBV6-6 and TRBJ1-2; there is no DNA to check the TCRdb D call of TRBD1. Germline CDR1 MNHNY, CDR2 SVGAGI (reference sequence). This CDR3 region has 12 residues. CDR3 protein: CASRPSGERYTF.

V and J are TRBV5-1 and TRBJ1-2. The CDR3 has 15 residues. Germline V CDR1 and CDR2: SGHRS, YFSETQ. The CDR3 sequence: CASSPELTPNYGYTF.

The V call is TRBV2, the J call TRBJ1-5; TCRdb names TRBD1, which stays unverified in the absence of DNA. CDR3 size: 15 residues. Germline V gives CDR1 SNHLY, CDR2 FYNNEI. CDR3 sequence: CASSEYGHTNQPQHF.

The chain carries TRBV25-1 and TRBJ2-7. CDR3 size: 13 residues. Germline V gene lookup returns CDR1 MGHDK and CDR2 SYGVNS. CDR3 region: CASSDPYIYEQYF.

V is TRBV5-1 and J is TRBJ2-5. There are 15 residues in the CDR3. Germline V CDR1 and CDR2: SGHRS, YFSETQ. CDR3 in amino acids: CASSTPTRRGETQYF.

The chain couples TRBV20-1 to TRBJ2-6; without DNA, the TCRdb call of TRBD2 cannot be checked. Germline CDR1 reads DFQATT; CDR2 reads SNEGSKA (reference sequence). This CDR3 has 16 amino acids. CDR3 protein: CSARGQGAAGANVLTF.

The chain employs TRBV7-2 and TRBJ2-3; TCRdb calls TRBD2, which cannot be checked without DNA. The CDR3 is 15 residues long. Germline V CDR1 and CDR2: SGHTA, FQGNSA. CDR3: CASSLAGGPTDTQYF.